This T cell receptor (beta chain) was identified during a study of blood T cell repertoires in COVID-19. Those enrolled, adults aged about 18 to 89 years, came from roughly 22 US areas. V lost 9 bases to trimming and J lost 8 bases; unmatched junction nucleotides: 7. This CDR3 has 12 residues. From germline, CDR1 is SNHLY and CDR2 FYNNEI. Authors' analysis steps: Using reference gene primer amplification, nucleated cell counts were estimated. This table comes from immunoSEQ multiplex PCR, and its TCRdb copy is limited to in-frame clones, with some not included. Clonal size and the V and J genes are those of that table, whereas D and trimming came from the DNA. In the table there are around 200,000 clones, 80% of which are singletons.

The sequencing input was PBMCs or T cells enriched from blood (not recorded which). V usage is TRBV2 and J usage is TRBJ1-2; 9 positions agree with TRBD1. The source is a woman aged 40 to 50 with acute COVID-19. CDR3 in amino acids: CARPQGAGGYTF. The CDR3 nucleotides read TGTGCCAGACCACAGGGGGCAGGAGGCTACACCTTC.